In this sample, the clone carrying this T cell receptor beta chain turned up once. Its target is not known. The data were taken from a study of shared clonotypes between healthy human individuals. Measured with immunoSEQ multiplex PCR; TCRdb has only the in-frame clones, and not every one. The data show more than 2 million clones, 90% to 96% seen once. Germline assignment: CDR1 MNHNS and CDR2 SASEGT. The CDR3 has 17 residues. V lost 2 bases, J lost 0 bases, and 14 bases lay in between. Study-wide findings and caveats: Sequencing depth was a factor that was expected to affect clonotype sharing among donors. Few donors restricted represented genetic and exposure-history diversity.

Naive CD4+ cells were CD45RA-selected; the remaining cells were memory. Sequences were obtained from naive CD4+ T cells sorted from blood. Subset denoted: CD45RA+ positively selected. The receptor's source is a man younger than 30 in good health. V and J are TRBV6-1 and TRBJ2-4; D tentatively reads TRBD1 or TRBD2 (7 bases each). CDR3: CASSELGGGAAKNIQYF. In DNA, the CDR3 is TGTGCCAGCAGTGAACTGGGAGGGGGCGCAGCCAAAAACATTCAGTACTTC.